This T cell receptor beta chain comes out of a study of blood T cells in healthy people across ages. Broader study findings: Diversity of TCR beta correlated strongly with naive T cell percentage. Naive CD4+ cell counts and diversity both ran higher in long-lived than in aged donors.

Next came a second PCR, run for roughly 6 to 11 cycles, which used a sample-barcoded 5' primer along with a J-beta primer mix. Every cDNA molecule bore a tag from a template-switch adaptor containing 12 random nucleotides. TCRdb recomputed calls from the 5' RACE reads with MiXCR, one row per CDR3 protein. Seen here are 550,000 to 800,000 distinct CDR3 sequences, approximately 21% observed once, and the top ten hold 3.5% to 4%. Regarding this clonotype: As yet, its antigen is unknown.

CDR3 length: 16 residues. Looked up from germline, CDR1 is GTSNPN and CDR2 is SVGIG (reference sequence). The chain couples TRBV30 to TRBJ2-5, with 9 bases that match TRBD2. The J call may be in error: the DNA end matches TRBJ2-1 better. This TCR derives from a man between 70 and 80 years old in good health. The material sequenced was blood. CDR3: CAWDSKAGGYSNEQFF. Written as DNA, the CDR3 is TGTGCCTGGGACTCTAAAGCGGGAGGATATTCAAATGAGCAGTTCTTC.